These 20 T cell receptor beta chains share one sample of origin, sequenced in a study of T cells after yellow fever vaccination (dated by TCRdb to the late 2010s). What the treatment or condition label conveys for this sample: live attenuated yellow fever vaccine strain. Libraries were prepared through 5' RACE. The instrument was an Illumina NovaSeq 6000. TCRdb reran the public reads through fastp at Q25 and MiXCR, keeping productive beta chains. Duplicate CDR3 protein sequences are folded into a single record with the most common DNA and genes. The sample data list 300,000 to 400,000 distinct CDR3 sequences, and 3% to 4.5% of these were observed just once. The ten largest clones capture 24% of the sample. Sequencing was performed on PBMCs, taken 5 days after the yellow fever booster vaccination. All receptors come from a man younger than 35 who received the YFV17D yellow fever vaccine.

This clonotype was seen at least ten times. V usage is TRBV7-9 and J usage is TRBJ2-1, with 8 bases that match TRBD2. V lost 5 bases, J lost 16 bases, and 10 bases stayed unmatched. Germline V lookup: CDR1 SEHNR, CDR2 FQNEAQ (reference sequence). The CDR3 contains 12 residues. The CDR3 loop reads CASSPPAGVGFF. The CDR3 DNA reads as TGTGCCAGCAGCCCACCAGCGGGGGTAGGATTCTTC.

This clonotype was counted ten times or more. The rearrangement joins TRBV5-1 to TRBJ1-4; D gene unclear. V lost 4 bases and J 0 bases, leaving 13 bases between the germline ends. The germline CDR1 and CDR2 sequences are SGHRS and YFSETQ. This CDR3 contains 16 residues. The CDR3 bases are TGCGCCAGCAGCCCCATGAGCCCAGCAACTAATGAAAAACTGTTTTTT. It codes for CASSPMSPATNEKLFF.

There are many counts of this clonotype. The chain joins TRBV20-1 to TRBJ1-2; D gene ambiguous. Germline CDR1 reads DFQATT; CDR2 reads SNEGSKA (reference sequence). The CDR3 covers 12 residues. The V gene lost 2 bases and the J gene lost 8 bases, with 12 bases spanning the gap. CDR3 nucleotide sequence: TGCAGTGCTAGAAACCCCCTGACCGGCTACACCTTC. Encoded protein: CSARNPLTGYTF.

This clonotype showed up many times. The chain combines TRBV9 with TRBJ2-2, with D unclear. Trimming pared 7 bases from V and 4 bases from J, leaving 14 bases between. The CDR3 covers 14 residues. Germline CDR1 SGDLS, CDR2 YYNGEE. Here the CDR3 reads CASQSAQGTGELFF. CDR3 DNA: TGTGCCAGCCAGTCAGCACAAGGCACCGGGGAGCTGTTTTTT. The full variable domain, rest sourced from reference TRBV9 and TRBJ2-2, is DSGVTQTPKHLITATGQRVTLRCSPRSGDLSVYWYQQSLDQGLQFLIQYYNGEERAKGNILERFSAQQFPDLHSELNLSSLELGDSALYFCASQSAQGTGELFFGEGSRLTVL.

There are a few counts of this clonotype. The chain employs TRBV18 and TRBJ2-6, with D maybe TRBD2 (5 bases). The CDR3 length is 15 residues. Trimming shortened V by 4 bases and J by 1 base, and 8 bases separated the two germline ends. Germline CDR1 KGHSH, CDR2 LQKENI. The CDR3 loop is CASSRGLSGANVLTF. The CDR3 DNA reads TGTGCCAGCTCACGTGGACTTTCTGGGGCCAACGTCCTGACTTTC.

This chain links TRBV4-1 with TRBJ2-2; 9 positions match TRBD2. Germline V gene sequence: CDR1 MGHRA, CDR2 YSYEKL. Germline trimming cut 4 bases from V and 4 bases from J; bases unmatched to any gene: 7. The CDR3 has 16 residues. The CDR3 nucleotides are TGCGCCAGCAGCCTCGGCGCGGGGGGGCTCACCGGGGAGCTGTTTTTT. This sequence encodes CASSLGAGGLTGELFF.

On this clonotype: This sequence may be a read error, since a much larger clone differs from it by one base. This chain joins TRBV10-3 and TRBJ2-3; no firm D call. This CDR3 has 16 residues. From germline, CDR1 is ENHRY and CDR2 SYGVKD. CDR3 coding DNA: TGTGCCATCTGTGAGCTTGAGTGGGCATCGCCACCTACGCAGTATTTT. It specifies CAICELEWASPPTQYF.

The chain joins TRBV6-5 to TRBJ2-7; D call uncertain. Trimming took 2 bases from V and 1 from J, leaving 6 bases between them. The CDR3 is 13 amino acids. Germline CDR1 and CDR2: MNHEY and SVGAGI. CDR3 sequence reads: CASSYSESYEQYF. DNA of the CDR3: TGTGCCAGCAGTTACAGTGAGTCCTACGAGCAGTACTTC.

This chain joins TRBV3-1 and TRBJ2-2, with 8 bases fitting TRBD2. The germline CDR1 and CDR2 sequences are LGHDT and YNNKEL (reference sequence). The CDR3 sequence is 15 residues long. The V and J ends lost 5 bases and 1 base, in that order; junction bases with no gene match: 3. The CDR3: CASSSGTRNTGELFF. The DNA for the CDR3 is TGTGCCAGCAGCTCCGGGACTAGGAACACCGGGGAGCTGTTTTTT.

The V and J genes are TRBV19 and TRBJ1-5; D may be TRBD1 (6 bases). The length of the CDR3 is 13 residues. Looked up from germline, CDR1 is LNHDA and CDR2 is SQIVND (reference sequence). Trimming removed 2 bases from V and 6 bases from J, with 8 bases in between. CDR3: CASSITGSQPQHF. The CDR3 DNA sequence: TGTGCCAGTAGTATAACAGGGAGTCAGCCCCAGCATTTT.

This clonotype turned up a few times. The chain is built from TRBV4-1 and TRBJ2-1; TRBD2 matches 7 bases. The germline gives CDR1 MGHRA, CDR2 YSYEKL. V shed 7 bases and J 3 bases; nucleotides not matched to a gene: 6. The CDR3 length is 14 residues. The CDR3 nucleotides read TGCGCCAGCAAGGAGCGGGGAGTCTACAATGAGCAGTTCTTC. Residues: CASKERGVYNEQFF.

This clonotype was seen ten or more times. CDR3 nucleotides: TGTGCCAGCAGCCTGACAGGGGGCAGTGAGACCCAGTACTTC. Translating it yields CASSLTGGSETQYF. The chain combines TRBV7-3 with TRBJ2-5, with TRBD1 identical over 10 bases. The CDR3 length is 14 residues. V lost 5 bases, J lost 5 bases, and 5 bases stayed unmatched. The germline CDR1 and CDR2 sequences are SGHTA and FQGTGA.

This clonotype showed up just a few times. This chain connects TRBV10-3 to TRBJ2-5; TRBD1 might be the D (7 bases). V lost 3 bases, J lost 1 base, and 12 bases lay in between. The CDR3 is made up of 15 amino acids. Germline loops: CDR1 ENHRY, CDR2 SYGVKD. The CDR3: CAISDSEGAQETQYF. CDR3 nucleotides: TGTGCCATCAGTGATTCGGAGGGGGCCCAAGAGACCCAGTACTTC.

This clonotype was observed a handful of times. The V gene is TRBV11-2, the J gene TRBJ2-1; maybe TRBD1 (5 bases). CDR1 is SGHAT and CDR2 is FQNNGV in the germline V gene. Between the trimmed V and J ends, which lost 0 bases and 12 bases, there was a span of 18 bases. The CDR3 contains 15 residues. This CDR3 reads CASSLDLGVYTGQFF. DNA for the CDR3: TGTGCCAGCAGCTTAGATCTAGGGGTCTACACGGGGCAGTTCTTC.

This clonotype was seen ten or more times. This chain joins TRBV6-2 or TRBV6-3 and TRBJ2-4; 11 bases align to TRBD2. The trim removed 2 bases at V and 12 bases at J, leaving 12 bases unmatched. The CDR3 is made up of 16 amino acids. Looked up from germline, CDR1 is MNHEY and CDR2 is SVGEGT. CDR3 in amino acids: CASSYLGLAGGHHQYF. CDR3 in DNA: TGTGCCAGCAGTTACCTGGGGCTAGCGGGGGGACATCATCAGTACTTC.

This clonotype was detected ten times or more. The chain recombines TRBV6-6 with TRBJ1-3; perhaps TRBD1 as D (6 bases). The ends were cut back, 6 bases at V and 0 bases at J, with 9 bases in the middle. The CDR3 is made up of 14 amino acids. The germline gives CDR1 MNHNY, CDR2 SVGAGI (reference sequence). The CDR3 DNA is TGTGCCAGCAGGGGGGACACCTCTGGAAACACCATATATTTT. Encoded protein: CASRGDTSGNTIYF.

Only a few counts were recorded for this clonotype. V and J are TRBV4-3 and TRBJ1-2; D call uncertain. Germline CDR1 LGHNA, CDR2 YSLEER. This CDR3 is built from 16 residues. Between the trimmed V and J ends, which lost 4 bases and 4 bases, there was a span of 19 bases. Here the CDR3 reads CASSPWFRSVFYGYTF. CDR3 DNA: TGCGCCAGCAGCCCATGGTTTCGCAGTGTCTTCTATGGCTACACCTTC.

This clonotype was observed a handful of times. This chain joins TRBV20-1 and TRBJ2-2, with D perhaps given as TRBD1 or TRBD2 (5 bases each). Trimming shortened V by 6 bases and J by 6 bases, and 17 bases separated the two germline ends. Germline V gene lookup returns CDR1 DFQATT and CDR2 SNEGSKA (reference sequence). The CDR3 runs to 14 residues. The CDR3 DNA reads TGCAGTGCCGGAGCCTTCTCGGGGCCCGGGGAGCTGTTTTTT. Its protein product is CSAGAFSGPGELFF.

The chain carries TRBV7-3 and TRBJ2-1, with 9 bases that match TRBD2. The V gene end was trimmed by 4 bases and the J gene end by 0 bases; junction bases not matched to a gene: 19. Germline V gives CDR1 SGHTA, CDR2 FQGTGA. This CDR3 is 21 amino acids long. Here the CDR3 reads CASSSRGKLAGIHSSYNEQFF. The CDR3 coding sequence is TGTGCCAGCAGCTCCCGGGGAAAACTAGCGGGTATTCATAGCTCCTACAATGAGCAGTTCTTC.

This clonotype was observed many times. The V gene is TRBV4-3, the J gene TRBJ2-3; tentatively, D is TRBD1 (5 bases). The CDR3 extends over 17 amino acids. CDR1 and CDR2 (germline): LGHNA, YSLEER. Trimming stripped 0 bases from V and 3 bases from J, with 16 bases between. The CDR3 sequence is CASSQDLLGHLTDTQYF. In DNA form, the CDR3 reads TGCGCCAGCAGCCAAGATCTTTTAGGACACCTGACAGATACGCAGTATTTT.